These 18 T cell receptor beta chains were all obtained from the same sample, sequenced in a study of blood T cell repertoires in COVID-19. The data were produced by immunoSEQ multiplex PCR, yet TCRdb's version contains in-frame clones alone and is incomplete. This repertoire shows more than 200,000 clones, less than 90% found once; its top ten account for over 9.5%. Sequenced: peripheral blood. Source of these receptors: a woman over 75 with COVID-19, enrolled during active disease.

The gene calls are TRBV9 and TRBJ2-2, with D unresolved. The germline V and J ends were trimmed by 6 bases and 5 bases, with 14 bases remaining between them. This CDR3 is built from 14 residues. Per germline, CDR1 SGDLS and CDR2 YYNGEE. CDR3 in amino acids: CASNSQQATGELFF. The CDR3 DNA sequence: TGTGCCAGCAACTCTCAGCAGGCAACCGGGGAGCTGTTTTTT.

The chain recombines TRBV7-2 with TRBJ1-1; no clear D. V was clipped by 5 bases and J by 2 bases, with 15 bases between them. The CDR3 is made up of 15 amino acids. The V gene's germline CDR1 is SGHTA and CDR2 FQGNSA. The CDR3 sequence is CASSPRSGINTEAFF. In nucleotides, the CDR3 is TGTGCCAGCAGCCCCCGCTCCGGGATCAACACTGAAGCTTTCTTT.

The chain recombines TRBV19 with TRBJ2-3; 12 bases are shared with TRBD2. Germline CDR1 reads LNHDA; CDR2 reads SQIVND (reference sequence). Trimming took 5 bases from V and 3 from J; bases not matched to a gene: 9. The CDR3 totals 17 residues. The CDR3 bases are TGTGCCAGTAGTCCTCTAGCGGGGGGGCCTGAGACAGATACGCAGTATTTT. Translating it yields CASSPLAGGPETDTQYF.

The V call is TRBV18, the J call TRBJ2-3, with D perhaps TRBD2 (5 bases). This CDR3 contains 12 residues. The ends were cut back, 3 bases at V and 5 bases at J, with 6 bases in the middle. The germline CDR1 and CDR2 sequences are KGHSH and LQKENI. CDR3 protein: CASSPREDTQYF. The DNA for the CDR3 is TGTGCCAGCTCACCCCGGGAAGATACGCAGTATTTT.

The chain combines TRBV5-8 with TRBJ1-5; perhaps TRBD1 as D (5 bases). The CDR3 is 15 amino acids. The germline gives CDR1 SGHTS, CDR2 YDEGEE. Between the trimmed V and J ends, which lost 0 bases and 6 bases, there was a span of 13 bases. CDR3 loop: CASSLGSRDTQPQHF. CDR3 DNA: TGTGCCAGCAGCTTGGGGTCCAGGGATACTCAGCCCCAGCATTTT.

The chain uses TRBV6-1 and TRBJ1-5; weak D call: TRBD1 (6 bases). V lost 1 base and J 7 bases, leaving 17 bases between the germline ends. CDR1 is MNHNS, CDR2 SASEGT, per germline. The CDR3 is 16 residues long. In DNA, the CDR3 is TGTGCCAGCAGTGAAGAATACTCGGGACACCGCCAGCCCCAGCATTTT. It is translated as CASSEEYSGHRQPQHF.

The V and J genes are TRBV2 and TRBJ1-2; weak D call: TRBD1 (6 bases). The length of the CDR3 is 14 residues. Germline lookup yields CDR1 SNHLY and CDR2 FYNNEI. The V and J ends lost 6 bases and 0 bases respectively, with 11 bases between them. The CDR3 region has the DNA TGTGCCAGCAGACAGGGTGGAACTAACTATGGCTACACCTTC. This encodes CASRQGGTNYGYTF.

This chain uses TRBV6-5 with TRBJ1-2, with a possible D match to TRBD1 (6 bases). There are 14 residues in the CDR3. Germline CDR1 reads MNHEY; CDR2 reads SVGAGI. With 7 bases removed from V and 6 bases from J, the gap between germline ends came to 18 bases. CDR3 sequence (DNA): TGTGCCAGCATGGAAGAAGGGGGATCGGATGGCTACACCTTC. It specifies CASMEEGGSDGYTF.

DNA for the CDR3: TGTGCCAGCAGTTACCATTCCGGGACACAAGGCTACACCTTC. It specifies CASSYHSGTQGYTF. The V gene is TRBV6-5, the J gene TRBJ1-2, with D perhaps TRBD1 (6 bases). Germline CDR1 and CDR2: MNHEY and SVGAGI. V was shortened by 2 bases and J by 8 bases, with 15 bases between the two germline ends. The CDR3 is made up of 14 amino acids.

This rearrangement joins TRBV27 to TRBJ2-1, with TRBD2 matching over 13 bases. This CDR3 spans 15 amino acids. Per germline, CDR1 MNHEY and CDR2 SMNVEV (reference sequence). V lost 5 bases, J lost 12 bases, and 10 bases stayed unmatched. CDR3 sequence: CASSPPRLAGGLQFF. The CDR3 DNA reads as TGTGCCAGCAGTCCTCCCAGACTAGCGGGGGGTCTGCAGTTCTTC.

The CDR3 sequence: CAWSEQGNQPQHF. In nucleotides, the CDR3 is TGTGCCTGGAGTGAGCAGGGCAATCAGCCCCAGCATTTT. V and J are TRBV30 and TRBJ1-5, with D hard to call. This CDR3 comprises 13 residues. Germline V lookup: CDR1 GTSNPN, CDR2 SVGIG (reference sequence). The V end lost 1 base, the J end lost 2 bases, and 6 bases lay between the germline ends. Based on the CDR3 plus reference TRBV30 and TRBJ1-5, the full variable domain is SQTIHQWPATLVQPVGSPLSLECTVEGTSNPNLYWYRQAAGRGLQLLFYSVGIGQISSEVPQNLSASRPQDRQFILSSKKLLLSDSGFYLCAWSEQGNQPQHFGDGTRLSIL.

The rearrangement joins TRBV11-2 to TRBJ1-2; perhaps TRBD1 as D (5 bases). The CDR3 has 14 residues. CDR1 is SGHAT and CDR2 is FQNNGV in the germline V gene. V lost 5 bases to trimming and J lost 1 base, with 11 bases between them. The CDR3 bases are TGTGCCAGCAGCATCGTGACAGTTAACTATGGCTACACCTTC. This gives the protein CASSIVTVNYGYTF. The complete variable domain, with remaining parts taken from reference TRBV11-2 and TRBJ1-2, reads EAGVAQSPRYKIIEKRQSVAFWCNPISGHATLYWYQQILGQGPKLLIQFQNNGVVDDSQLPKDRFSAERLKGVDSTLKIQPAKLEDSAVYLCASSIVTVNYGYTFGSGTRLTVV.

The gene calls are TRBV9 and TRBJ2-3, with D possibly being TRBD2 (6 bases). CDR1 is SGDLS and CDR2 is YYNGEE in the germline V gene. The germline V and J ends were trimmed by 0 bases and 0 bases, with 14 bases remaining between them. The length of the CDR3 is 17 residues. CDR3 loop: CASSVGGGTGSTDTQYF. The CDR3 DNA reads TGTGCCAGCAGCGTAGGAGGCGGGACGGGTAGCACAGATACGCAGTATTTT.

This chain connects TRBV5-1 to TRBJ2-3, with a weak D call TRBD1 (5 bases). With 0 bases removed from V and 2 bases from J, the gap between germline ends came to 13 bases. This CDR3 is built from 16 residues. Germline CDR1 and CDR2: SGHRS and YFSETQ. CDR3 loop: CASSLAGRQDTDTQYF. CDR3 nucleotides: TGCGCCAGCAGCTTGGCAGGGCGGCAGGACACAGATACGCAGTATTTT.

This sequence joins TRBV11-2 and TRBJ1-2; D may be TRBD1 (6 bases). The CDR3 covers 15 residues. Deletions cut 7 bases from V and 1 base from J, with 16 bases between. Germline CDR1 SGHAT, CDR2 FQNNGV. This CDR3 reads CASNAGEHLNYGYTF. Written as DNA, the CDR3 is TGTGCCAGCAACGCAGGGGAACATCTTAACTATGGCTACACCTTC.

This clone appeared a single time. J is TRBJ2-4 and V is TRBV2, with D unclear. The CDR3 loop spans 14 amino acids. The germline V gene encodes CDR1 SNHLY and CDR2 FYNNEI. Deletions cut 7 bases from V and 0 bases from J, with 10 bases between. CDR3 residues: CASTLEVAKNIQYF. The CDR3, as DNA: TGTGCCAGCACTTTAGAGGTAGCCAAAAACATTCAGTACTTC.

This clone is a singleton in its sample. This chain links TRBV18 with TRBJ1-4, with D possibly TRBD1 on 6 matching bases. There are 15 residues in the CDR3. Germline V lookup: CDR1 KGHSH, CDR2 LQKENI. The V end lost 1 base, the J end lost 5 bases, and 11 bases lay between the germline ends. CDR3 sequence reads: CASSPQARGNEKLFF. In DNA, the CDR3 is TGTGCCAGCTCACCACAGGCGAGGGGGAATGAAAAACTGTTTTTT.

The J gene is TRBJ1-1, the V gene TRBV3-1 (or the pseudogene TRBV3-2), with D possibly being TRBD1 (6 bases). Germline-derived CDR1 and CDR2 are LGHDT and YNNKEL (reference sequence). This CDR3 spans 15 amino acids. V was trimmed by 1 base and J by 0 bases, leaving 9 bases between them. DNA for the CDR3: TGTGCCAGCAGCCAAGGGTCAGGGGTGAACACTGAAGCTTTCTTT. It specifies CASSQGSGVNTEAFF.